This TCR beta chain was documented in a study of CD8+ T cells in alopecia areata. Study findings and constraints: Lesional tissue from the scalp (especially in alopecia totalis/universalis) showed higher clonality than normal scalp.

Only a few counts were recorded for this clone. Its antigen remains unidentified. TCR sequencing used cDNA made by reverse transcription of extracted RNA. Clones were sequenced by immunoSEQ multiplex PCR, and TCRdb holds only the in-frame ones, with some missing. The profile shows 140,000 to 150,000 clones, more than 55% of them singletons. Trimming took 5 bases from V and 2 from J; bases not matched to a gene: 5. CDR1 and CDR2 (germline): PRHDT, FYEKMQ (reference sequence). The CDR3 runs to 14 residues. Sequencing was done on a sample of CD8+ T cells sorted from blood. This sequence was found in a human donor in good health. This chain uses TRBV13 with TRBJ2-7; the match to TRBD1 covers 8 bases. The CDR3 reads CASSLGQGPYEQYF. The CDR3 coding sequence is TGTGCCAGCAGCCTCGGACAGGGCCCCTACGAGCAGTACTTC.